This TCR beta chain comes out of a study of blood T cell repertoires in COVID-19. This clone was picked up a small number of times. Sequenced by immunoSEQ multiplex PCR; TCRdb stores in-frame clones only, minus some. Among 200,000 or so clones listed, around 81% were seen once. Germline CDR1 MNHEY, CDR2 SVGAGI. The V and J ends lost 6 bases and 3 bases, in that order; junction bases with no gene match: 8. The CDR3 runs to 15 residues. The rearrangement links TRBV6-5 to TRBJ1-1, with TRBD1 identical over 9 bases. The TCR originated in a woman aged 55-70 years with acute or convalescent COVID-19. Material for sequencing was peripheral blood. CDR3 protein: CASRFPGQGHTEAFF. The CDR3 nucleotides are TGTGCCAGCAGGTTCCCGGGACAGGGCCACACTGAAGCTTTCTTT.